Listed here are 9 T cell receptor beta chains from one sample, sequenced in a study of regulatory T cells in long-lasting Graves disease. Described time point: persistent/refractory GD, antithyroid drugs over 5 years with positive TRAb. The TCR library was prepared using RNA isolated from PBMCs. With iRepertoire HTBI primers and Arm-PCR of CDR3 regions, TCR beta libraries were built. TCRdb called the multiplex PCR reads again in MiXCR, with one record for every CDR3 protein. The table includes roughly 450,000 distinct CDR3 sequences, more than 20% detected once. Sequenced material: peripheral blood mononuclear cells (PBMCs), taken when the disease was refractory, from a patient treated with antithyroid drugs. The receptors derive from a female donor with Graves disease.

The table lists this clonotype with many counts. The chain couples TRBV28 to TRBJ2-5; unclear D gene. V gave up 6 bases and J gave up 1 base, with 12 bases separating them. The CDR3 runs to 14 residues. From germline, CDR1 is MDHEN and CDR2 SYDVKM. The CDR3 reads CASSLQSFQETQYF. The CDR3 bases are TGTGCCAGCAGCTTACAGTCGTTCCAAGAGACCCAGTACTTC.

This clonotype was seen many times. The chain couples TRBV12-3 or TRBV12-4 to TRBJ2-7; D possibly uses TRBD1 or TRBD2 (5 bases each). V dropped 5 bases and J dropped 1 base, with 9 bases sitting between them. The CDR3 consists of 13 residues. CDR3 DNA sequence: TGTGCCAGCAGTATGGGGGTGTCCTACGAGCAGTACTTC. Translation: CASSMGVSYEQYF.

This clonotype was seen only a few times. The gene calls are TRBV6-1 and TRBJ1-1; D may be TRBD1 (6 bases). This CDR3 has 13 residues. Germline-derived CDR1 and CDR2 are MNHNS and SASEGT. Trimming shortened V by 5 bases and J by 9 bases, and 16 bases separated the two germline ends. The CDR3 sequence is CASSYSGGFQAFF. CDR3 bases: TGTGCCAGCAGTTACTCCGGGGGCTTCCAAGCTTTCTTT.

This sequence joins TRBV12-3 or TRBV12-4 and TRBJ2-3, with no clear D. The V gene lost 7 bases and the J gene lost 1 base, with 12 bases spanning the gap. The CDR3 is 14 residues long. The CDR3 nucleotides read TGTGCCAGCACCCTAACCGTCCGCACAGATACGCAGTATTTT. It is translated as CASTLTVRTDTQYF.

This clonotype was seen repeatedly, ten times or more. The chain employs TRBV3-1 and TRBJ2-7; D is uncertain. The V gene's germline CDR1 is LGHDT and CDR2 YNNKEL (reference sequence). The ends were cut back, 3 bases at V and 7 bases at J, with 13 bases in the middle. This CDR3 region has 13 residues. The CDR3, as DNA: TGTGCCAGCAGCCATGCGACCGTTGGAGAGCAGTACTTC. Residues: CASSHATVGEQYF.

This clonotype occurred a few times. A much larger clone sits a single nucleotide away, making a read error possible. The genes are TRBV6-1 and TRBJ1-4, with TRBD1 matching over 10 bases. Per germline, CDR1 MNHNS and CDR2 SASEGT. The CDR3 contains 16 residues. V trimming: 6 bases; J trimming: 0 bases; junction bases outside the gene matches: 4. The CDR3 sequence is CASRGQGGATNEKLFF. CDR3 DNA: TGTGCCAGCAGAGGACAGGGGGGTGCAACTAATGAAAAACTGTTTTTT.

This clonotype was counted ten times or more. The chain uses TRBV2 and TRBJ2-5, with D possibly TRBD1 on 6 matching bases. The CDR3 length is 11 residues. CDR1 and CDR2 from the germline V gene are SNHLY and FYNNEI. The ends were cut back, 11 bases at V and 6 bases at J, with 13 bases in the middle. For the CDR3, the DNA is TGTGCCTGTGTGAGGGGGAAGACCCAGTACTTC. Its protein product is CACVRGKTQYF.

This clonotype was seen more than once but under ten times. The chain combines TRBV14 with TRBJ1-2, with no clear D. The CDR3 runs 15 residues. The V end was cut by 2 bases, the J end by 8 bases, with 18 bases between. Germline V gene data show CDR1 as SGHDN and CDR2 as FVKESK. The CDR3 coding sequence is TGTGCCAGCAGCCAAAATTCGGGCGGTGGTTCGGGCTACACCTTC. This codes for CASSQNSGGGSGYTF. The variable domain in full, with the rest retrieved from reference TRBV14 and TRBJ1-2, is EAGVTQFPSHSVIEKGQTVTLRCDPISGHDNLYWYRRVMGKEIKFLLHFVKESKQDESGMPNNRFLAERTGGTYSTLKVQPAELEDSGVYFCASSQNSGGGSGYTFGSGTRLTVV.

The chain is built from TRBV7-2 and TRBJ2-6; D gene unclear. This CDR3 region has 16 residues. Deletions cut 4 bases from V and 1 base from J, with 11 bases between. From germline, CDR1 is SGHTA and CDR2 FQGNSA. The CDR3 reads CASSWNADSGANVLTF. CDR3 in DNA: TGTGCCAGCAGCTGGAACGCGGATTCTGGGGCCAACGTCCTGACTTTC.